This T cell receptor beta chain comes out of a study of blood T cell repertoires in COVID-19. As for the study in general: Nucleic acid was either cDNA or gDNA, and it came from T cells, B-cell-depleted T cells, or PBMCs.

The length of the CDR3 is 16 residues. The ends were cut back, 0 bases at V and 2 bases at J, with 17 bases in the middle. Germline assignment: CDR1 GTSNPN and CDR2 SVGIG (reference sequence). This clone turned up a few times. In the authors' workflow: Amplifying reference gene primers gave estimates of nucleated cell counts. Repertoires were generated with immunoSEQ multiplex PCR, while TCRdb's copy carries only in-frame clones and drops some. D and trimming come from the DNA, and the V and J calls and clone size come from that table. The sample records more than 75,000 clones, approximately 84% being singletons.

Sequenced input: peripheral blood. The chain joins TRBV30 to TRBJ2-7, with D tentatively TRBD1 (5 bases). The receptor comes from a human donor in a cohort sampled during active COVID-19. This chain's CDR3 is CAWSVGDRGTAYEQYF. The CDR3 DNA is TGTGCCTGGAGTGTAGGCGACAGAGGTACAGCCTACGAGCAGTACTTC.